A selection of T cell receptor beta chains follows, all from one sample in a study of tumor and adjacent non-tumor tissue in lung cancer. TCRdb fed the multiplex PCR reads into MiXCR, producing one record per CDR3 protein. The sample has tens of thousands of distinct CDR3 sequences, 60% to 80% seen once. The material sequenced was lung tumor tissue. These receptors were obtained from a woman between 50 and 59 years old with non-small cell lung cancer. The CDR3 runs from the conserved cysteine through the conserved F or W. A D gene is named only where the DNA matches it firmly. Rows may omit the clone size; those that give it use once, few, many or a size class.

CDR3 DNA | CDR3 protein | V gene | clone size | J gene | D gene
TGTCCCAACAGCTTCGAGACATACTATGGCTACACCTTC | CPNSFETYYGYTF | TRBV7-9 | . | TRBJ1-2 | .
TGTGCCAGCAGCATATCGAATAGGGATGAGCAGTTCTTC | CASSISNRDEQFF | TRBV7-8 | . | TRBJ2-1 | .
TGTGCCTGCAGTTTATGGTCCCACATAGATACGCAGTATTTT | CACSLWSHIDTQYF | TRBV11-2 | . | TRBJ2-3 | .
TGCGCCAGCAGCCAAGAAGGAGGTCTAGTGACCGGGGAGCTGTTTTTT | CASSQEGGLVTGELFF | TRBV4-1 | medium-sized | TRBJ2-2 | .
TGCAGCGTTCAGCTCCTTGAGGACGGGGGACGGGAAATACTGTTTTTT | CSVQLLEDGGREILFF | TRBV29-1 | . | TRBJ1-4 | .
TGTGCCAGAAGCCTCAGAACCGGGACTAGCCTGGAGACACAGTATTTC | CARSLRTGTSLETQYF | TRBV11-2 | . | TRBJ2-5 | TRBD2
TGTGCCAACCAGGAAGGGGCAGAGACCTACGAGCAGTACTTC | CANQEGAETYEQYF | TRBV6-6 | . | TRBJ2-7 | .
TGTGCCAGCAGGGCCCTTGCGGGAGGTATCTACGAGCAGTACTTC | CASRALAGGIYEQYF | TRBV28 | . | TRBJ2-7 | TRBD2
TGTGCGAGCAGTATAAATAGCGGGAGGGTCAGCACCGGGGAACTGTTTTTT | CASSINSGRVSTGELFF | TRBV28 | . | TRBJ2-2 | TRBD2
TGTGCCAGCAGCTTGTACACGGGAGGGCTGATAGATACGCTGTATTTT | CASSLYTGGLIDTLYF | TRBV5-6 | once | TRBJ2-3 | TRBD2
TGTGCCAGCAGCACGGGAGATGGCGGGGAGCTATTATTT | CASSTGDGGELLF | TRBV27 | . | TRBJ2-2 | .
TGTGTCAGCGGCCGGACAGGGGCGGCCTCCTACGAGCAGTATTTC | CVSGRTGAASYEQYF | TRBV11-1 | . | TRBJ2-7 | TRBD1
TGCACCAGCAGTGAATTCCAGGGGGGGAACACCGGGGAGCTATTTTTT | CTSSEFQGGNTGELFF | TRBV11-2 | . | TRBJ2-2 | .
TGTGCCAGCAGCGCAGGACAGGGGAACAGTCGAGAAACCCAGTACTTC | CASSAGQGNSRETQYF | TRBV5-4 | . | TRBJ2-5 | TRBD1
TGCAGCGTCAGGGTGGCTACGGAAGAGACCCAGTACTTC | CSVRVATEETQYF | TRBV29-1 | . | TRBJ2-5 | .
TGTGCCACCAGTGATATAGCTGGGACAGGGAACGATGAGCAGTTCTTC | CATSDIAGTGNDEQFF | TRBV24-1 | many | TRBJ2-1 | TRBD1
TGTGCCAGCAGTTACTCCTCTAGGGGGGCTTACAATGAGCAGTTCTTC | CASSYSSRGAYNEQFF | TRBV6-5 | medium-sized | TRBJ2-1 | .
TGCGCCAGCAGCTTTGACAGGGTGAATGAAATACTGTTTTTT | CASSFDRVNEILFF | TRBV5-1 | . | TRBJ1-4 | TRBD1
TGTGCCAGCAATTTAAGGCGCGGGGTCGGCCATGACAAACTGTTTTTT | CASNLRRGVGHDKLFF | TRBV12-3/TRBV12-4 | . | TRBJ1-4 | .
TGTGCCAGCCCTGGGGACTGGGGGAATGAGCAGTTCTTC | CASPGDWGNEQFF | TRBV6-1 | many | TRBJ2-1 | .
TGTAGCGGCACAGGGGATAGTGATCTTTGGGCCCAGTACTTC | CSGTGDSDLWAQYF | TRBV29-1 | . | TRBJ2-5 | .
TGTAGTGCTAGAGCTCGGGACTTCTACCAGCAGTACTTC | CSARARDFYQQYF | TRBV20-1 | . | TRBJ2-7 | .
TGTGCCAGCAGCCAGGAACAGGGAGAGTTCTCCTACGAGCAATACTTT | CASSQEQGEFSYEQYF | TRBV11-2 | . | TRBJ2-7 | .
TGTGTCAGCAGTCAACCCCTGGCTGGCTACACCTTC | CVSSQPLAGYTF | TRBV28 | . | TRBJ1-2 | .
TGCAGCGTTGAGGAGACTAGGAGCTCATACGAGCTGTACTTC | CSVEETRSSYELYF | TRBV29-1 | few | TRBJ2-7 | .
TGTACCAGCAGCTTAAGTTCTGCGAAGCAGTACTTC | CTSSLSSAKQYF | TRBV11-2 | . | TRBJ2-7 | .
TGCAGCGTTGTTCTAGCGGGAAAAACAGATACGCAGTATTTT | CSVVLAGKTDTQYF | TRBV29-1 | many | TRBJ2-3 | TRBD2
TGCGCCAGCAGCTTGCCAGAGGCGGGGACTAATGAGCAGTTCTTC | CASSLPEAGTNEQFF | TRBV5-1 | many | TRBJ2-1 | .
TGCAGTGCTGGGGGGGGACAGGACAATACTGAAGCTTTCTTT | CSAGGGQDNTEAFF | TRBV29-1 | . | TRBJ1-1 | TRBD1
TGTGCCATCAATGACACTGCCAATCAGCCCCAGCATTTT | CAINDTANQPQHF | TRBV6-1 | . | TRBJ1-5 | .
TGTGTCGGTGATCTAGCGACCTACACAGATACGCAGTATTTT | CVGDLATYTDTQYF | TRBV25-1 | once | TRBJ2-3 | .
TGCAGCGTTACCAGGGAGGTGGTCTCCTACAATGGGCAGTTCTTC | CSVTREVVSYNGQFF | TRBV29-1 | . | TRBJ2-1 | .
TGTGCCAGCAGTGAAGCCGGACAGAATGCCGGGGAGCTGTTTTTT | CASSEAGQNAGELFF | TRBV6-1 | . | TRBJ2-2 | .
TGCAATGCTCTACTTTTGAACACTGAAACTTTCTTT | CNALLLNTETFF | TRBV20-1 | . | TRBJ1-1 | .
TGCAGTGCTAGAGGACGGTTAGATACGCAGTATTTT | CSARGRLDTQYF | TRBV20-1 | many | TRBJ2-3 | .
TGTACCAGCAGCCCTACTCCGGGACTAGCGGGAGTGTCTGGCAGAGATACGCAGTATTTT | CTSSPTPGLAGVSGRDTQYF | TRBV4-2 | . | TRBJ2-3 | TRBD2
TGTGCCAGTAGCCTTCGGCGGGACAGTGGGACCTACACTGAGCAGTTCTTC | CASSLRRDSGTYTEQFF | TRBV4-2 | . | TRBJ2-1 | .
TGTGCCTGGGGGCGCCGGCACAAAAATCAGTCCCAGCATTTT | CAWGRRHKNQSQHF | TRBV30 | once | TRBJ1-5 | .
TGTACAAGCAGCTTACACTCCAGCGGGAGACTTAGCGAACAGTACTTC | CTSSLHSSGRLSEQYF | TRBV11-2 | few | TRBJ2-7 | TRBD2
TGTGCCAGCAGCACCGGGACAAGGCACTCCTACGAGCAGTACTTC | CASSTGTRHSYEQYF | TRBV11-2 | once | TRBJ2-7 | .
TGTGCCAGCAGCTTAGATGGGAACAATGAGCAGTTCTTC | CASSLDGNNEQFF | TRBV11-2 | medium-sized | TRBJ2-1 | .
TGTGTCAGCAGCCAAGAGGCGGGAGACCCCTATAATGGGCAGTTCTTC | CVSSQEAGDPYNGQFF | TRBV4-2 | . | TRBJ2-1 | TRBD2
TGTGCCGCGGCTGGGGATACGGGACTTGCCTACAATGAGCAGTTCTTC | CAAAGDTGLAYNEQFF | TRBV6-1 | . | TRBJ2-1 | .
TGTGCCTGGAGTGTAGCCTACGAGCAGTACTTC | CAWSVAYEQYF | TRBV30 | many | TRBJ2-7 | .
TGTGCCAACAGTTATGGGACGGGGACCGGGGAGCAGTACTTC | CANSYGTGTGEQYF | TRBV6-5 | . | TRBJ2-7 | .
TGTGCCAGTATGCTAATAGCGGGGGCGGACAATGGGCAGTTCTTC | CASMLIAGADNGQFF | TRBV12-3/TRBV12-4 | few | TRBJ2-1 | TRBD2
TGTGCCGCCAAGGACGGTGACTCTGGAAACACCATATATTTT | CAAKDGDSGNTIYF | TRBV10-3 | . | TRBJ1-3 | .
TGTGCCAGCAGTTACTCGAGGTTTAGGTTCACTGATACGAAGTATTTT | CASSYSRFRFTDTKYF | TRBV6-5 | . | TRBJ2-3 | .
TGCAGCGTTGATCGCCTAGCGGGTGGTTCGCACAATGAGCAGTTCTTC | CSVDRLAGGSHNEQFF | TRBV29-1 | . | TRBJ2-1 | TRBD2